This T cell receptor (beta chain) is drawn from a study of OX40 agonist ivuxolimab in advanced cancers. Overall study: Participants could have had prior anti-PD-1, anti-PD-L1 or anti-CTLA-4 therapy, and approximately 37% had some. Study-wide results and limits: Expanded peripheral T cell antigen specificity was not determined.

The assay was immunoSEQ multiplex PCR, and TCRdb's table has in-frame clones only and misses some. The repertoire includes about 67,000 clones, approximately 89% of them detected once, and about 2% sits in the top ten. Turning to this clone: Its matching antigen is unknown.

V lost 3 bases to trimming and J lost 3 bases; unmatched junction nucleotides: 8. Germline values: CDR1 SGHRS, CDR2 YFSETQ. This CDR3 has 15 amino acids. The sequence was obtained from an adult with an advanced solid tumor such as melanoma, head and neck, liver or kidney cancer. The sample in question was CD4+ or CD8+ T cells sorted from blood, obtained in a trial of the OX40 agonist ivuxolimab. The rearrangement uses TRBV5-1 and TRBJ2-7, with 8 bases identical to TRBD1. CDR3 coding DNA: TGCGCCAGCAGCTCAACGGACAGGGCACTCTACGAGCAGTACTTC. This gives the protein CASSSTDRALYEQYF. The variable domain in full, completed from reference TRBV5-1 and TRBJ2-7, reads KAGVTQTPRYLIKTRGQQVTLSCSPISGHRSVSWYQQTPGQGLQFLFEYFSETQRNKGNFPGRFSGRQFSNSRSEMNVSTLELGDSALYLCASSSTDRALYEQYFGPGTRLTVT.